A selection of T cell receptor beta chains follows, all from one sample in a study of blood T cell repertoires in COVID-19. Only in-frame clones appear in the TCRdb table, and some are missing; sequencing was by immunoSEQ multiplex PCR. The sample holds about 140,000 clones, approximately 80% seen once. Sequencing used PBMCs or T cells enriched from blood (not recorded which). The receptor set was obtained from a man aged 45-65 years in a cohort exposed to, infected with or recovered from COVID-19 (not recorded which). Each CDR3 is given with its conserved first and last residue. The D gene is left open where the match is weak. Size values are once, few and many counts, or a class for expanded clones, and some rows have none.

V,J,size,D,DNA,CDR3
TRBV27,TRBJ2-3,once,TRBD1,TGTGCCAGCAGCCCCGGGACAGGAGGGGCAGATACGCAGTATTTT,CASSPGTGGADTQYF
TRBV10-3,TRBJ2-7,.,.,TGTGCCATCAGTGTAACTAGCGAGCAGTACTTC,CAISVTSEQYF
TRBV6-5,TRBJ1-5,.,.,TGTGCCAGCAGCCTGACAGCGAGCAATCAGCCCCAGCATTTT,CASSLTASNQPQHF
TRBV28,TRBJ1-2,.,.,TGTGCCAGCAGTACACCCGGGGGGGCCCGGCGTGGCTACACCTTC,CASSTPGGARRGYTF
TRBV19,TRBJ1-4,.,TRBD1,TGTGCCAGTAGTCCTGGGGACAGGGCGGCTGAAAAACTGTTTTTT,CASSPGDRAAEKLFF
TRBV30,TRBJ1-3,.,.,TGTGCCTGGAGTGTGAGGCCACGAATCTCTGGAAACACCATATATTTT,CAWSVRPRISGNTIYF
TRBV6-5,TRBJ1-2,.,TRBD1,TGTGCCAGCAGCCGAGCGACAGGGGATTACTATGGCTACACCTTC,CASSRATGDYYGYTF
TRBV3-1/TRBV3-2,TRBJ1-1,.,.,TGTGCCAGCAGTCCACAGGGTCTTAGGTCTGAAGCTTTCTTT,CASSPQGLRSEAFF
TRBV12-3/TRBV12-4,TRBJ2-7,.,TRBD2,TGTGCCAGCAGCCTGACTAGCGGTTACGAGCAGTACTTC,CASSLTSGYEQYF
TRBV6-5,TRBJ1-6,once,.,TGTGCCAGCAGGTGGAGTAATTCACCCCTCCACTTT,CASRWSNSPLHF
TRBV30,TRBJ2-2,.,.,TGTGCCTGGAAGTACAGCCCTCACACCGGGGAGCTGTTTTTT,CAWKYSPHTGELFF
TRBV12-3/TRBV12-4,TRBJ2-2,once,.,TGTGCCAGCAGACAGGGAGCAACCGGGGAGCTGTTTTTT,CASRQGATGELFF
TRBV18,TRBJ1-1,.,.,TGTGCCAGCTCACCACTTGGGGGGACTGAAGCTTTCTTT,CASSPLGGTEAFF
TRBV20-1,TRBJ1-2,.,.,TGCAGTGCTAGAGATCCTCCCCTCCACACCTTC,CSARDPPLHTF
TRBV7-9,TRBJ2-2,once,.,TGTGCCAGCAGCTTCGCCTCACCGGTCGCCGGGGAGCTGTTTTTT,CASSFASPVAGELFF
TRBV19,TRBJ1-5,.,.,TGTGCCAGTAGTATACAGGGTCCTAGCAATCAGCCCCAGCATTTT,CASSIQGPSNQPQHF
TRBV29-1,TRBJ1-2,.,.,TGCAGCGTTGCAGGGCAGGGGTATGGCTACACCTTC,CSVAGQGYGYTF
TRBV21-1,TRBJ1-1,.,.,TGTGCCAGCAGCTTCCACGGCAGGCTTGGTATGAACACTGAAGCTTTCTTT,CASSFHGRLGMNTEAFF
TRBV30,TRBJ1-2,.,.,TGTGCCTGGAGCGCGACGGGTCGCTACACCTTC,CAWSATGRYTF
TRBV19,TRBJ2-3,.,.,TGTGCCAGTAGCCATTTGGCCAAGAAAAGTTTTCCAGATACGCAGTATTTT,CASSHLAKKSFPDTQYF
TRBV4-1,TRBJ2-1,.,.,TGCGCCAGCAGCCAAGATCTGAGGGAGTGGAATGGTCATGAGCAGTTCTTC,CASSQDLREWNGHEQFF
TRBV7-2,TRBJ2-3,.,.,TGTGCCAGCAGCTTAATCGGGAAGACGGTAGCGGATACGCAGTATTTT,CASSLIGKTVADTQYF
TRBV5-6,TRBJ2-2,few,TRBD1,TGTGCCAGCAGCTTCACGGGACAGGGCCCCACCGGGGAGCTGTTTTTT,CASSFTGQGPTGELFF
TRBV19,TRBJ2-7,.,.,TGTGCCAGTAGTATAGATCGGACTCAGGGGTCCTACGAGCAGTACTTC,CASSIDRTQGSYEQYF
TRBV2,TRBJ2-7,.,.,TGTGCCAGCAGGGAGACCGGGACAAACTACGAGCAGTACTTC,CASRETGTNYEQYF
TRBV28,TRBJ2-2,.,.,TGTGCCAGCACCCTGGGGGGGGCGGGGACCGGGGAGCTGTTTTTT,CASTLGGAGTGELFF
TRBV6-5,TRBJ2-7,.,.,TGTGCCAGCAGTTACAAACTAGCCTCCTACGAGCAGTACTTC,CASSYKLASYEQYF